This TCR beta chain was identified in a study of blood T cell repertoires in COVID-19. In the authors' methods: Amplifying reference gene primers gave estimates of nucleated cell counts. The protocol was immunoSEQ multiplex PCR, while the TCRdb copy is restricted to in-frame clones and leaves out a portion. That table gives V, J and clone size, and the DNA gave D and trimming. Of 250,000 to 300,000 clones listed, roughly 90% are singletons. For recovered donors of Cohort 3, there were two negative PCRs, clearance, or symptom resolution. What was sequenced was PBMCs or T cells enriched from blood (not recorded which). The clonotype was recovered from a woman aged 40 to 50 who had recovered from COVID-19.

CDR3 nucleotides: TGTGCCAGCAGTCAGGTTGCGGGGGAATACGAGCAGTACTTC. This sequence encodes CASSQVAGEYEQYF. The genes are TRBV6-5 and TRBJ2-7, with 7 positions matching TRBD2. Germline CDR1 reads MNHEY; CDR2 reads SVGAGI. The CDR3 is made up of 14 amino acids. With 5 bases clipped from V and 4 bases from J, the junction kept 8 bases outside the gene matches.